This passage covers 22 T cell receptor beta chains from one sample sequenced in a study of blood T cell repertoires in COVID-19. Repertoires were generated with immunoSEQ multiplex PCR, while TCRdb's copy carries only in-frame clones and drops some. The table has approximately 92,000 clones, 85% seen once. The sequencing sample was made of peripheral blood. The origin of the receptors is a man over 45 with acute or convalescent COVID-19.

The rearrangement joins TRBV29-1 to TRBJ2-7; TRBD2 matches at 8 bases. Germline trimming cut 5 bases from V and 5 bases from J; bases unmatched to any gene: 5. CDR3 length: 12 amino acids. In germline, CDR1 is SQVTM, CDR2 ANQGSEA. The CDR3 DNA reads TGCAGCGTTTGGGGACTAGATAACGAGCAGTACTTC. This codes for CSVWGLDNEQYF.

This chain uses TRBV12-3 or TRBV12-4 with TRBJ1-2, with 11 bases lining up with TRBD1. The CDR3 runs to 13 residues. Trimming removed 6 bases from V and 8 bases from J; junction bases left unmatched: 5. CDR3 sequence: CASSRGQGGGYTF. The CDR3 nucleotides are TGTGCCAGCAGCAGGGGACAGGGGGGCGGCTACACCTTC.

CDR3 region: CASSARGQMNTEAFF. The CDR3 DNA reads TGTGCCAGCAGCGCGAGAGGACAGATGAACACTGAAGCTTTCTTT. This chain uses TRBV9 with TRBJ1-1; TRBD1 is a possible D gene (6 bases). Trimming took off 3 bases at V and 0 bases at J, with 12 bases between the two ends. CDR1 is SGDLS and CDR2 is YYNGEE in the germline V gene. The CDR3 extends over 15 amino acids.

This clone has just one count. The CDR3 is CASSRQDQPQHF. CDR3 DNA sequence: TGTGCCAGCAGCAGGCAGGATCAGCCCCAGCATTTT. The chain joins TRBV7-9 to TRBJ1-5; unclear D gene. In germline, CDR1 is SEHNR, CDR2 FQNEAQ (reference sequence). The CDR3 runs 12 residues. V was shortened by 5 bases and J by 5 bases, with 7 bases between the two germline ends.

The V gene is TRBV7-2, the J gene TRBJ1-3; TRBD1 aligns across 7 bases. The germline gives CDR1 SGHTA, CDR2 FQGNSA. This CDR3 has 14 residues. V lost 4 bases to trimming and J lost 4 bases; unmatched junction nucleotides: 4. This chain's CDR3 is CASSSTGQGNTIYF. For the CDR3, the DNA is TGTGCCAGCAGCTCGACGGGACAGGGAAACACCATATATTTT.

As concerns this clone: At one of its ends the junction is not consistent with the germline gene, which may arise from a read error. The CDR3 DNA is TGTGCCAGCAGACAAGCCGGGACAGGGGGTATTCCCCTCCACTTT. This codes for CASRQAGTGGIPLHF. The chain employs TRBV3-1 (or the pseudogene TRBV3-2) and TRBJ1-6; 11 nucleotides align to TRBD1. CDR1 is LGHDT and CDR2 is YNNKEL in the germline V gene (reference sequence). This CDR3 is 15 amino acids long.

This clone has just a few counts. This chain uses TRBV19 with TRBJ2-7; D is perhaps TRBD1 (5 bases). The V end lost 5 bases, the J end lost 6 bases, and 14 bases lay between the germline ends. Germline values: CDR1 LNHDA, CDR2 SQIVND (reference sequence). The CDR3 runs 13 residues. The CDR3 spells CASSFQGLGEQYF. Written as DNA, the CDR3 is TGTGCCAGTAGTTTTCAGGGCTTGGGCGAGCAGTACTTC. The variable domain in full, with the rest retrieved from reference TRBV19 and TRBJ2-7, is DGGITQSPKYLFRKEGQNVTLSCEQNLNHDAMYWYRQDPGQGLRLIYYSQIVNDFQKGDIAEGYSVSREKKESFPLTVTSAQKNPTAFYLCASSFQGLGEQYFGPGTRLTVT.

This clone has just one count. CDR3 nucleotides: TGTGCCAGCAGAGGACTAGCGGGTGGAGAGACCCAGTACTTC. Translation: CASRGLAGGETQYF. The gene calls are TRBV6-5 and TRBJ2-5; 11 bases agree with TRBD2. The CDR3 sequence is 14 residues long. V lost 6 bases, J lost 4 bases, and 4 bases stayed unmatched. Germline V gene lookup returns CDR1 MNHEY and CDR2 SVGAGI.

A single count supports this clone. CDR3: CASSDGTSGEDEQYF. Here the CDR3 DNA reads TGCGCCAGCAGTGATGGGACTAGCGGGGAGGACGAGCAGTACTTC. The genes are TRBV10-1 and TRBJ2-7, with 13 bases identical to TRBD2. The V and J ends lost 3 bases and 5 bases, in that order; junction bases with no gene match: 4. The CDR3 runs to 15 residues. CDR1 and CDR2 from the germline V gene are WNHNN and SYGVQD (reference sequence).

The rearrangement joins TRBV21-1 to TRBJ1-2; the DNA was not compared with TRBD1, the D call given in the table. TRBV21-1 is an annotated pseudogene. This CDR3 comprises 16 residues. CDR3 region: CASSKGDNAGGWGYTF. In nucleotides, the CDR3 is TGTGCCAGCAGCAAAGGGGATAACGCAGGGGGCTGGGGCTACACCTTC.

This chain connects TRBV6-2 or TRBV6-3 to TRBJ2-3; a possible D gene is TRBD2 (5 bases). CDR3 size: 12 residues. The V end lost 1 base, the J end lost 6 bases, and 5 bases lay between the germline ends. Germline CDR1 reads MNHEY; CDR2 reads SVGEGT. CDR3 protein: CASSYWEDTQYF. CDR3 nucleotides: TGTGCCAGCAGTTACTGGGAGGATACGCAGTATTTT.

The chain recombines TRBV24-1 with TRBJ2-5; 7 nucleotides line up with TRBD1. This CDR3 is built from 13 residues. Germline CDR1 is KGHDR and CDR2 is SFDVKD. The V gene end was trimmed by 7 bases and the J gene end by 2 bases; junction bases not matched to a gene: 3. Here the CDR3 DNA reads TGTGCCACCAGGACAGGGCGGCAAGAGACCCAGTACTTC. Its translation is CATRTGRQETQYF.

The chain links TRBV5-6 to TRBJ2-1; possible D gene TRBD2, 6 bases. CDR3 length: 18 amino acids. With 1 base removed from V and 0 bases from J, the gap between germline ends came to 17 bases. Germline V gives CDR1 SGHDT, CDR2 YYEEEE. In nucleotides, the CDR3 is TGTGCCAGCAGCTTGACCTCCGGGACTTACAGCTCCTACAATGAGCAGTTCTTC. This gives the protein CASSLTSGTYSSYNEQFF.

This clone came up once. V and J are TRBV14 and TRBJ1-2; TRBD1 matches at 8 bases. The V segment lost 4 bases and the J segment 4 bases; nucleotides outside the gene matches: 5. CDR1 and CDR2 from the germline V gene are SGHDN and FVKESK. The CDR3 loop spans 14 amino acids. The CDR3 here is CASSPGQGGYGYTF. CDR3 nucleotides: TGTGCCAGCAGCCCTGGACAGGGAGGCTATGGCTACACCTTC.

The CDR3 DNA sequence: TGTGCCAGCAGTTACCAGGGGAATGGCAATCAGCCCCAGCATTTT. This translates into CASSYQGNGNQPQHF. The chain joins TRBV6-6 to TRBJ1-5, with D possibly being TRBD1 (6 bases). The CDR3 has 15 residues. The V end lost 2 bases, the J end lost 2 bases, and 10 bases lay between the germline ends. Germline CDR1 and CDR2: MNHNY and SVGAGI (reference sequence).

The chain combines TRBV11-2 with TRBJ1-5; TRBD1 matches 7 bases. The CDR3 loop spans 12 amino acids. Per the germline V gene, CDR1 is SGHAT and CDR2 is FQNNGV. The V gene end was trimmed by 4 bases and the J gene end by 11 bases; junction bases not matched to a gene: 5. The CDR3 nucleotides read TGTGCCAGCAGCTCAAATCAGGGGGCCCAGCATTTT. It codes for CASSSNQGAQHF. The whole variable domain, remainder taken from reference TRBV11-2 and TRBJ1-5, is EAGVAQSPRYKIIEKRQSVAFWCNPISGHATLYWYQQILGQGPKLLIQFQNNGVVDDSQLPKDRFSAERLKGVDSTLKIQPAKLEDSAVYLCASSSNQGAQHFGDGTRLSIL.

There are a few counts of this clone. J is TRBJ1-6 and V is TRBV19, with D unclear. V lost 7 bases to trimming and J lost 13 bases, with 14 bases between them. The CDR3 contains 12 residues. The V gene's germline CDR1 is LNHDA and CDR2 SQIVND (reference sequence). For the CDR3, the DNA is TGTGCCAGTAACGCGGCTCCGCGCCCCCTCCACTTT. This gives the protein CASNAAPRPLHF.

This clone was detected many times. The chain has TRBV5-8 and TRBJ1-1; the match to TRBD1 covers 7 bases. CDR3 length: 17 residues. In germline, CDR1 is SGHTS, CDR2 YDEGEE. The junction had 14 bases not matched to a gene; V was cut back by 5 bases and J by 1 base. The CDR3 bases are TGTGCCAGCAGTCTTGAGGGTTGGGGACAGTCGAACACTGAAGCTTTCTTT. Encoded protein: CASSLEGWGQSNTEAFF. The complete variable domain, with remaining parts taken from reference TRBV5-8 and TRBJ1-1, reads EAGVTQSPTHLIKTRGQQATLRCSPISGHTSVYWYQQALGLGLQFLLWYDEGEERNRGNFPPRFSGRQFPNYSSELNVNALELEDSALYLCASSLEGWGQSNTEAFFGQGTRLTVV.

The V gene is TRBV3-1 (or the pseudogene TRBV3-2), the J gene TRBJ1-4, with 9 bases lining up with TRBD1. Germline lookup yields CDR1 LGHDT and CDR2 YNNKEL (reference sequence). J gave up 7 bases and V 3 bases, and 6 bases lay outside the gene matches. The CDR3 has 15 residues. CDR3 protein: CASSQGGTGSEKLFF. Written as DNA, the CDR3 is TGTGCCAGCAGCCAGGGCGGGACAGGGAGTGAAAAACTGTTTTTT.

The rearrangement links TRBV24-1 to TRBJ1-1; D is uncertain. The length of the CDR3 is 13 residues. Germline CDR1 and CDR2: KGHDR and SFDVKD. V lost 3 bases, J lost 3 bases, and 7 bases lay in between. This CDR3 is CATSDRGDTEAFF. In nucleotides, the CDR3 is TGTGCCACCAGTGATCGAGGTGACACTGAAGCTTTCTTT.

The J gene is TRBJ2-7, the V gene TRBV29-1; 8 bases agree with TRBD1. J lost 4 bases, V lost 4 bases, and 9 bases had no gene match. Germline V gene data show CDR1 as SQVTM and CDR2 as ANQGSEA. The CDR3 is 14 amino acids. The CDR3 DNA reads TGCAGCGTTGTTTGGGCGGACAGGGCTTACGAGCAGTACTTC. This sequence encodes CSVVWADRAYEQYF.

The V and J genes are TRBV28 and TRBJ2-2; 8 bases fit TRBD2. Germline lookup yields CDR1 MDHEN and CDR2 SYDVKM. The CDR3 spans 14 residues. V shed 7 bases, J shed 1 base, and the junction held 2 bases outside the gene matches. The CDR3 coding sequence is TGTGCCAGCACCACTAGCGGGAACACCGGGGAGCTGTTTTTT. Translating gives CASTTSGNTGELFF.